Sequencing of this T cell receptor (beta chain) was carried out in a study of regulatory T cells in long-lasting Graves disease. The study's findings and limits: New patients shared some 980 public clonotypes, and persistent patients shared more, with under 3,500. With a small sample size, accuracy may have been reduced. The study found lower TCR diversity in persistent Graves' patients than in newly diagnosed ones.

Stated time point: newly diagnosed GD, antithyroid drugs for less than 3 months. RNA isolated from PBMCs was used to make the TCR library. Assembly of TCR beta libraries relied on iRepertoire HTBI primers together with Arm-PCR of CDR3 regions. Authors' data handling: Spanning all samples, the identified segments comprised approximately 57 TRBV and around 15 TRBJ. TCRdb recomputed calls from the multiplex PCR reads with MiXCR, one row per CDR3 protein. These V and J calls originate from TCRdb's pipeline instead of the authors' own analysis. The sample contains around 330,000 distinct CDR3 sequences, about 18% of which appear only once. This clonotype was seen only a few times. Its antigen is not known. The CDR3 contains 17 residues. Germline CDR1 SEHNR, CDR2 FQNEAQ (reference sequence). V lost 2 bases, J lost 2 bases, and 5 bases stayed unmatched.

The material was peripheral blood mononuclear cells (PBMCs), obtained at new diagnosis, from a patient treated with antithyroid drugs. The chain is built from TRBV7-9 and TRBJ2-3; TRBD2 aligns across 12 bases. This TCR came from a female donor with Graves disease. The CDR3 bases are TGTGCCAGCAGCTTACGGAGACTAGCGGGGGACACAGATACGCAGTATTTT. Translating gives CASSLRRLAGDTDTQYF.